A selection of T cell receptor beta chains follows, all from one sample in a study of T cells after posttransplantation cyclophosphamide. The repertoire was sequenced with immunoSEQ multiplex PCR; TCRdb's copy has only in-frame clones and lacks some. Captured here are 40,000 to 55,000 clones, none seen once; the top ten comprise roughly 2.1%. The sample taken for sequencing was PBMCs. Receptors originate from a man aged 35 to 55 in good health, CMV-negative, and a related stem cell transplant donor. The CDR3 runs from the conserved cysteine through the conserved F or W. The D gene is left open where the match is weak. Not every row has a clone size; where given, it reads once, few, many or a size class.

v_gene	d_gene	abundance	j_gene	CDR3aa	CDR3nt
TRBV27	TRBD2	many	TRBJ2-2	CASSSEAGPNTGELFF	TGTGCCAGCAGTTCCGAAGCGGGGCCGAACACCGGGGAGCTGTTTTTT
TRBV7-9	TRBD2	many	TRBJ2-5	CASSKGLAGGAETQYF	TGTGCCAGCAGCAAAGGACTAGCGGGAGGGGCAGAGACCCAGTACTTC
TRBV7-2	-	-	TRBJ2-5	CASSLGPLGTGVVKTQYF	-
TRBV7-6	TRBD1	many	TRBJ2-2	CASSRDSTPGELFF	TGTGCCAGCAGCCGGGACAGTACCCCCGGGGAGCTGTTTTTT
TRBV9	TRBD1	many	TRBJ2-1	CASSAQGAGRRRNEQFF	TGTGCCAGCAGCGCCCAGGGGGCCGGTCGACGGAGGAATGAGCAGTTCTTC
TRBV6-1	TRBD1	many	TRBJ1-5	CASSEQGTGRNQPQHF	TGTGCCAGCAGTGAACAAGGGACAGGTCGCAATCAGCCCCAGCATTTT
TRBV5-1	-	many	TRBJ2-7	CASSWGGTGESSYEQYF	TGCGCCAGCAGCTGGGGCGGCACAGGCGAGAGCTCCTACGAGCAGTACTTC
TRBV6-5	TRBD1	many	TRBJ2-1	CASRPGGSYNEQFF	TGTGCCAGCAGGCCAGGGGGCTCTTACAATGAGCAGTTCTTC
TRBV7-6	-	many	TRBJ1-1	CASSLAAGLTEAFF	TGTGCCAGCAGCTTAGCGGCAGGGCTCACTGAAGCTTTCTTT
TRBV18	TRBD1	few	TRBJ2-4	CASSPPGQEYQNIQYF	TGTGCCAGCTCACCCCCGGGACAGGAGTATCAAAACATTCAGTACTTC
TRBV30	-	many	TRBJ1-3	CAWSALGGRSGNTIYF	TGTGCCTGGAGCGCACTGGGGGGGCGATCTGGAAACACCATATATTTT